This TCR beta chain came from a study of blood T cell repertoires in COVID-19. Overall study context: The study drew acute and convalescent COVID-19 samples from the United States, Italy and Spain. The cDNA or gDNA used as material had been derived from T cells, B-cell-depleted T cells, or PBMCs.

Germline CDR1 and CDR2: SNHLY and FYNNEI. The CDR3 spans 13 residues. Germline trimming cut 6 bases from V and 6 bases from J; bases unmatched to any gene: 4. Original processing methods: The authors estimated nucleated cell counts from reference gene primer amplification. The assay was immunoSEQ multiplex PCR, and TCRdb's table has in-frame clones only and misses some. V, J and clone size are taken as reported in that table, and D and trimming were inferred from the DNA itself. The repertoire has around 140,000 clones, 75% to 90% of them found once; the top ten carry 1.5% to 2%. The genes are TRBV2 and TRBJ2-7; the match to TRBD2 covers 11 bases. This receptor was identified in a woman aged 45-65 years with acute or convalescent COVID-19. The sample taken for sequencing was peripheral blood. CDR3: CASRVGLAGEQYF. The CDR3 coding sequence is TGTGCCAGCAGGGTAGGACTAGCGGGCGAGCAGTACTTC.